This T cell receptor beta chain originates from a study of blood T cell repertoires in COVID-19. Turning to the study itself: T cells, B-cell-depleted T cells, or PBMCs supplied cDNA or gDNA.

The CDR3 has 12 amino acids. V gave up 4 bases and J gave up 5 bases, with 6 bases separating them. Germline V gives CDR1 LNHNV, CDR2 YYDKDF (reference sequence). In the authors' methods: Amplification of reference gene primers was used by the study to estimate nucleated cell counts. Clones were sequenced by immunoSEQ multiplex PCR, and TCRdb holds only the in-frame ones, with some missing. From that table come the V and J calls and clone size; the DNA was used to work out D and trimming. In the table there are under 300,000 clones, about 80% of which are singletons. This clonotype was sampled from an elderly woman with active or convalescent COVID-19. Input material: peripheral blood. This chain connects TRBV15 to TRBJ2-1, with unresolved D. CDR3 nucleotide sequence: TGTGCCACCAGCACCGACAACAATGAGCAGTTCTTC. Protein product: CATSTDNNEQFF.